This paragraph covers one T cell receptor beta chain sequence. How the authors handled the data: Estimation of nucleated cell counts relied on the amplification of reference gene primers. TCRdb keeps only in-frame clones here, not all; method: immunoSEQ multiplex PCR. The V and J calls and clone size are taken from that table; D and trimming were inferred from the DNA. The sample has just over 150,000 clones; 80% to 90% are singletons. The entry originates in a study of blood T cell repertoires in COVID-19. Study summary: The origin of the acute and convalescent COVID-19 samples was the United States, Italy and Spain. PBMCs, B-cell-depleted T cells, or T cells provided the cDNA or gDNA that made up the material.

The sequenced material came from peripheral blood. This clonotype was obtained from a woman between 70 and 85 years old with acute or convalescent COVID-19.

The CDR3 region has the DNA TGCGCCAGCAGCACGGACAGGGGCGCGGACACCGGGGAGCTGTTTTTT. It codes for CASSTDRGADTGELFF. V and J are TRBV5-1 and TRBJ2-2, with TRBD1 matching over 9 bases. The CDR3 totals 16 residues. Germline V gene data show CDR1 as SGHRS and CDR2 as YFSETQ. V lost 4 bases and J lost 3; bases outside the gene matches: 7.